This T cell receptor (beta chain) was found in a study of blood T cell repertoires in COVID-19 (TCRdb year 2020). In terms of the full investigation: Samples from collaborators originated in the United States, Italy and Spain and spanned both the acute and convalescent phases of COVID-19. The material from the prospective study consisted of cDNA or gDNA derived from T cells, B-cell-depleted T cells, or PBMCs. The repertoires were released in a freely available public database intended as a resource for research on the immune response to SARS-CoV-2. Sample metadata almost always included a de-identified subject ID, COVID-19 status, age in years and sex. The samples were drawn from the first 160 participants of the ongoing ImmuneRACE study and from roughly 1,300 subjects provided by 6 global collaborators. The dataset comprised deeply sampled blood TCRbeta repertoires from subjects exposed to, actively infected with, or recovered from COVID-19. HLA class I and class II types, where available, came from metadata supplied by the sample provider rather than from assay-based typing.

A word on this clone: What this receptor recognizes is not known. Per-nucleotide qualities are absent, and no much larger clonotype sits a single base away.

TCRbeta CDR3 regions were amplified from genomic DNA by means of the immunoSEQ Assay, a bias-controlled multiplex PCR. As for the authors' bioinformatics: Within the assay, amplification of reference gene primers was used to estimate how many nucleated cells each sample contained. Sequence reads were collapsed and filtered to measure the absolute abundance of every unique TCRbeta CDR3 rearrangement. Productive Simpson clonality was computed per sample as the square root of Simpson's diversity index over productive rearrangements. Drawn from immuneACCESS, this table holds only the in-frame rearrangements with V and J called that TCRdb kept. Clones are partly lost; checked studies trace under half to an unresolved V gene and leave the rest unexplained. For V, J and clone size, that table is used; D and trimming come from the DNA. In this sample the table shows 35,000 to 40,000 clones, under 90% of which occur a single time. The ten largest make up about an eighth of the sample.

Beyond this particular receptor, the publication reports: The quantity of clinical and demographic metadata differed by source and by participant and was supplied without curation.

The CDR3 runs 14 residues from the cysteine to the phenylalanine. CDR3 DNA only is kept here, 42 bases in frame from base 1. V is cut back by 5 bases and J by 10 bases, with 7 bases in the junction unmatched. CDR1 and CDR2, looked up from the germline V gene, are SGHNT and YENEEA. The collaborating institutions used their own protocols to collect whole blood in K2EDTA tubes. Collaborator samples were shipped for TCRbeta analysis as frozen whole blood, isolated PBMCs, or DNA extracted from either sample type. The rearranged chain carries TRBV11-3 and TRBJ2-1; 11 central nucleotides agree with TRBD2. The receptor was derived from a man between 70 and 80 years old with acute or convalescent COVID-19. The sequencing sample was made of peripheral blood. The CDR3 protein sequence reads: CASSDRLAGREQFF. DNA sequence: TGTGCCAGCAGCGACCGACTAGCGGGAAGAGAGCAGTTCTTC.